This entry describes one TCR beta chain. Its target is unknown. Here immunoSEQ multiplex PCR was the method, and the copy in TCRdb shows in-frame clones only, minus some. The sample lists 130,000 to 150,000 clones, about 90% occurring once. The sample comes from a study of T cell responses to AZD1222 COVID-19 vaccine. Notes on the study in general: Close to half of spike-specific TCRs reportedly recognize unmutated variant regions. Most donors were white British and more were female, and clonal diversity was possibly underestimated. No repertoire was sampled before or during the peak T cell response, only after it.

Looked up from germline, CDR1 is SSHAT and CDR2 is FNYEAQ (reference sequence). The ends were cut back, 3 bases at V and 6 bases at J, with 8 bases in the middle. The CDR3 runs to 13 residues. J is TRBJ2-2 and V is TRBV7-7, with no clear D. Source: peripheral blood, taken on day 0 of MenACWY control vaccination. This clonotype was sampled from an adult in good health. CDR3 bases: TGTGCCAGCAGCTTGGACCAATCCGGGGAGCTGTTTTTT. As protein: CASSLDQSGELFF.